This T cell receptor (beta chain) is drawn from a study of identical twins' blood T cells. Across the study: Roughly 51 million reads came from approximately twelve libraries, six alpha, six beta.

Regarding the study as a whole: Environmental influences on twin similarity could not be excluded.

This clonotype was seen at least ten times. Its antigen is not known. Germline V gene lookup returns CDR1 MNHEY and CDR2 SVGAGI. V was clipped by 6 bases and J by 5 bases, with 7 bases between them. The CDR3 has 11 amino acids. TCRdb reanalysed the 5' RACE reads using MiXCR and keeps one entry per CDR3 protein. The table lists hundreds of thousands of distinct CDR3 sequences, about 28% of them singletons. Six healthy women, forming three identical twin pairs, donated samples. The chain has TRBV6-5 and TRBJ1-1; the D is unclear. Sequenced material: PBMCs. This clonotype originated in a woman aged 18-50 years in good health. The DNA of the CDR3 is TGTGCCAGCAGAACACGTACTGAAGCTTTCTTT. This gives the protein CASRTRTEAFF.